Detailed here is one TCR beta chain. Its target is unknown. CDR1 and CDR2 from the germline V gene are KGHSY and FQNENV. J was trimmed by 2 bases and V by 4 bases; bases with no gene match: 4. This CDR3 spans 14 amino acids. TCRdb's copy holds only in-frame clones and misses some; the assay was immunoSEQ multiplex PCR. The repertoire holds about 120,000 clones, with about 82% as singletons. This specimen comes from a study of cytomegalovirus exposure and HLA in healthy donors. The study, taken as a whole, reports: Most TCR sequences proved rare, with some public TCRs found in many donors. Cytomegalovirus-associated status was assigned to about 160 TCR beta chains. In vitro confirmation showed three CMV-associated chains to be CMV antigen specific. Reportedly, diagnosis of cytomegalovirus status by the classifier showed high specificity and sensitivity.

The sequencing input was PBMCs. The source of this sequence is a young man in good health and CMV-seronegative. V and J are TRBV16 and TRBJ2-7; the match to TRBD1 covers 8 bases. The CDR3 here is CASSRGTGTYEQYF. The CDR3 DNA reads as TGTGCCAGCAGCCGGGGGACAGGTACCTACGAGCAGTACTTC.